This T cell receptor beta chain was identified during a study of cytomegalovirus exposure and HLA in healthy donors. PCR was performed using 60 Vbeta and 13 Jbeta primers. The assay was immunoSEQ multiplex PCR, and TCRdb's table has in-frame clones only and misses some. The table lists fewer than 200,000 clones, around 75% of them singletons. This clone turned up a few times. The receptor comes from a male donor in good health and CMV-seronegative. Sequencing used PBMCs.

Written as DNA, the CDR3 is TGTGCCAGCAGTGAGCTGCGCCCCCAAAGAGGGACCCAGTACTTC. Its translation: CASSELRPQRGTQYF. The chain recombines TRBV2 with TRBJ2-5, with D unresolved. Germline-derived CDR1 and CDR2 are SNHLY and FYNNEI. CDR3 size: 15 residues. V was shortened by 3 bases and J by 7 bases, with 18 bases between the two germline ends.